This T cell receptor (beta chain) was found in a study of cytomegalovirus exposure and HLA in healthy donors. Study as a whole: From donors who were HLA-typed, an early data release held about 89 million unique TCRs. Of all 400 or so donors who were genotyped, about 80% belonged to the Caucasian-associated ancestry cluster. Regarding the study as a whole: Some V segments, including TRBV6-2 and TRBV6-3, were excluded as indistinguishable. With further analysis later on, most CMV-associated TCR beta chains appeared HLA-restricted.

As to this clone: No antigen is known for it.

The study ran its PCR with 60 Vbeta and 13 Jbeta primers. Method: immunoSEQ multiplex PCR; TCRdb's copy keeps in-frame clones and lacks some. The table for this sample gives approximately 190,000 clones. V dropped 0 bases and J dropped 0 bases, with 23 bases sitting between them. The CDR3 extends over 19 amino acids. Per the germline V gene, CDR1 is GTSNPN and CDR2 is SVGIG (reference sequence). This sequence was found in a man aged 25-45 years in good health and CMV-seronegative. The V call is TRBV30, the J call TRBJ1-1; tentatively, D is TRBD1 (5 bases). Input material: PBMCs. CDR3 in amino acids: CAWSVPRTHPRNMNTEAFF. CDR3 coding DNA: TGTGCCTGGAGTGTACCCAGGACACATCCAAGGAACATGAACACTGAAGCTTTCTTT.